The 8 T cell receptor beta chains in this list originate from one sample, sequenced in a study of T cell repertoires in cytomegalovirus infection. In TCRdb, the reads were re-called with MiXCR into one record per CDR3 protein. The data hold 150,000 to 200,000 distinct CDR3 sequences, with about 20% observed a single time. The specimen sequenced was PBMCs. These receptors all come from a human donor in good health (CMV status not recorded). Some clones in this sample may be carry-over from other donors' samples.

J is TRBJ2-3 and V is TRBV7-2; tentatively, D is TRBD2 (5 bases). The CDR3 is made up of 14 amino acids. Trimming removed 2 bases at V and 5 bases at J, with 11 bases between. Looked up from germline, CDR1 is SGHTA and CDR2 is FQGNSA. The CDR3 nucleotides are TGTGCCAGCAGCTTAAGAGGGAATGGAGATACGCAGTATTTT. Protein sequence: CASSLRGNGDTQYF.

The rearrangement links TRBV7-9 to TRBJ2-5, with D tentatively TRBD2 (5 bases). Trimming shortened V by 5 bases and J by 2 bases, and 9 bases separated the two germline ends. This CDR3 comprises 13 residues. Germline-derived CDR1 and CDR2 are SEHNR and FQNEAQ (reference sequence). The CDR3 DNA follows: TGTGCCAGCAGCCTCGGGGAACAAGAGACCCAGTACTTC. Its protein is CASSLGEQETQYF.

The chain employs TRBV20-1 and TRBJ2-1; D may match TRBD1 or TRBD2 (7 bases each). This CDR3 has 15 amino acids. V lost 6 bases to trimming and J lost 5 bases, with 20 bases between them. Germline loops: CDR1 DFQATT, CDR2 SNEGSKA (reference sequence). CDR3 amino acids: CSAVGQRGVNNEQFF. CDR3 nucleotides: TGCAGTGCCGTGGGACAGCGGGGAGTTAACAATGAGCAGTTCTTC.

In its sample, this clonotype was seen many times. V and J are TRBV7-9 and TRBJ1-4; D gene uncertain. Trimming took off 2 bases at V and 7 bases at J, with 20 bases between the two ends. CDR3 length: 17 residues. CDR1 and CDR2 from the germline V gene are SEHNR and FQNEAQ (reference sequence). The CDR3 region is CASSLSPATIRGEKLFF. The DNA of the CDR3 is TGTGCCAGCAGCTTAAGCCCCGCGACGATACGAGGTGAAAAACTGTTTTTT.

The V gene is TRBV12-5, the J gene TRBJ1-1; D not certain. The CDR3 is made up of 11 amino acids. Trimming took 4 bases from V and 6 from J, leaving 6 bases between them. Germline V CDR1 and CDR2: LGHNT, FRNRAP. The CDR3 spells CASGSGPEAFF. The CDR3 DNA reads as TGTGCTAGTGGTTCCGGACCTGAAGCTTTCTTT.

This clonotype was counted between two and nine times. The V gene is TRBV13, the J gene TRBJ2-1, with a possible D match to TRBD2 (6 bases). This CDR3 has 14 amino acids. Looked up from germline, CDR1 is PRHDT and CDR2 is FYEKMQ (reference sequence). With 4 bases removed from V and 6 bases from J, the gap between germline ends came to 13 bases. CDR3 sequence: CASSSRDLINEQFF. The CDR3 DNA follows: TGTGCCAGCAGCTCCCGGGACTTAATCAATGAGCAGTTCTTC. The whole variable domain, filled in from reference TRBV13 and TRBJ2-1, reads AAGVIQSPRHLIKEKRETATLKCYPIPRHDTVYWYQQGPGQDPQFLISFYEKMQSDKGSIPDRFSAQQFSDYHSELNMSSLELGDSALYFCASSSRDLINEQFFGPGTRLTVL.

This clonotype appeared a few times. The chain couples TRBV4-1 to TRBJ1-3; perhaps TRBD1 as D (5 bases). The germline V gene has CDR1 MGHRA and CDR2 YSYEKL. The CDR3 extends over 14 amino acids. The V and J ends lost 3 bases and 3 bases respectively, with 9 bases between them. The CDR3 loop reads CASSQYRFGNTIYF. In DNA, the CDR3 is TGCGCCAGCAGCCAGTACAGGTTTGGAAACACCATATATTTT.

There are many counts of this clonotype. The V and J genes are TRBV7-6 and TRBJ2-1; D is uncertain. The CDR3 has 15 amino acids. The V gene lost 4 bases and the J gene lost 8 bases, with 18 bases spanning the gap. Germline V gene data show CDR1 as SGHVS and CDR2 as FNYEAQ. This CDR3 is CASSYRMRVDDEQFF. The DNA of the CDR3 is TGTGCCAGCAGCTACCGAATGAGAGTGGACGATGAGCAGTTCTTC.